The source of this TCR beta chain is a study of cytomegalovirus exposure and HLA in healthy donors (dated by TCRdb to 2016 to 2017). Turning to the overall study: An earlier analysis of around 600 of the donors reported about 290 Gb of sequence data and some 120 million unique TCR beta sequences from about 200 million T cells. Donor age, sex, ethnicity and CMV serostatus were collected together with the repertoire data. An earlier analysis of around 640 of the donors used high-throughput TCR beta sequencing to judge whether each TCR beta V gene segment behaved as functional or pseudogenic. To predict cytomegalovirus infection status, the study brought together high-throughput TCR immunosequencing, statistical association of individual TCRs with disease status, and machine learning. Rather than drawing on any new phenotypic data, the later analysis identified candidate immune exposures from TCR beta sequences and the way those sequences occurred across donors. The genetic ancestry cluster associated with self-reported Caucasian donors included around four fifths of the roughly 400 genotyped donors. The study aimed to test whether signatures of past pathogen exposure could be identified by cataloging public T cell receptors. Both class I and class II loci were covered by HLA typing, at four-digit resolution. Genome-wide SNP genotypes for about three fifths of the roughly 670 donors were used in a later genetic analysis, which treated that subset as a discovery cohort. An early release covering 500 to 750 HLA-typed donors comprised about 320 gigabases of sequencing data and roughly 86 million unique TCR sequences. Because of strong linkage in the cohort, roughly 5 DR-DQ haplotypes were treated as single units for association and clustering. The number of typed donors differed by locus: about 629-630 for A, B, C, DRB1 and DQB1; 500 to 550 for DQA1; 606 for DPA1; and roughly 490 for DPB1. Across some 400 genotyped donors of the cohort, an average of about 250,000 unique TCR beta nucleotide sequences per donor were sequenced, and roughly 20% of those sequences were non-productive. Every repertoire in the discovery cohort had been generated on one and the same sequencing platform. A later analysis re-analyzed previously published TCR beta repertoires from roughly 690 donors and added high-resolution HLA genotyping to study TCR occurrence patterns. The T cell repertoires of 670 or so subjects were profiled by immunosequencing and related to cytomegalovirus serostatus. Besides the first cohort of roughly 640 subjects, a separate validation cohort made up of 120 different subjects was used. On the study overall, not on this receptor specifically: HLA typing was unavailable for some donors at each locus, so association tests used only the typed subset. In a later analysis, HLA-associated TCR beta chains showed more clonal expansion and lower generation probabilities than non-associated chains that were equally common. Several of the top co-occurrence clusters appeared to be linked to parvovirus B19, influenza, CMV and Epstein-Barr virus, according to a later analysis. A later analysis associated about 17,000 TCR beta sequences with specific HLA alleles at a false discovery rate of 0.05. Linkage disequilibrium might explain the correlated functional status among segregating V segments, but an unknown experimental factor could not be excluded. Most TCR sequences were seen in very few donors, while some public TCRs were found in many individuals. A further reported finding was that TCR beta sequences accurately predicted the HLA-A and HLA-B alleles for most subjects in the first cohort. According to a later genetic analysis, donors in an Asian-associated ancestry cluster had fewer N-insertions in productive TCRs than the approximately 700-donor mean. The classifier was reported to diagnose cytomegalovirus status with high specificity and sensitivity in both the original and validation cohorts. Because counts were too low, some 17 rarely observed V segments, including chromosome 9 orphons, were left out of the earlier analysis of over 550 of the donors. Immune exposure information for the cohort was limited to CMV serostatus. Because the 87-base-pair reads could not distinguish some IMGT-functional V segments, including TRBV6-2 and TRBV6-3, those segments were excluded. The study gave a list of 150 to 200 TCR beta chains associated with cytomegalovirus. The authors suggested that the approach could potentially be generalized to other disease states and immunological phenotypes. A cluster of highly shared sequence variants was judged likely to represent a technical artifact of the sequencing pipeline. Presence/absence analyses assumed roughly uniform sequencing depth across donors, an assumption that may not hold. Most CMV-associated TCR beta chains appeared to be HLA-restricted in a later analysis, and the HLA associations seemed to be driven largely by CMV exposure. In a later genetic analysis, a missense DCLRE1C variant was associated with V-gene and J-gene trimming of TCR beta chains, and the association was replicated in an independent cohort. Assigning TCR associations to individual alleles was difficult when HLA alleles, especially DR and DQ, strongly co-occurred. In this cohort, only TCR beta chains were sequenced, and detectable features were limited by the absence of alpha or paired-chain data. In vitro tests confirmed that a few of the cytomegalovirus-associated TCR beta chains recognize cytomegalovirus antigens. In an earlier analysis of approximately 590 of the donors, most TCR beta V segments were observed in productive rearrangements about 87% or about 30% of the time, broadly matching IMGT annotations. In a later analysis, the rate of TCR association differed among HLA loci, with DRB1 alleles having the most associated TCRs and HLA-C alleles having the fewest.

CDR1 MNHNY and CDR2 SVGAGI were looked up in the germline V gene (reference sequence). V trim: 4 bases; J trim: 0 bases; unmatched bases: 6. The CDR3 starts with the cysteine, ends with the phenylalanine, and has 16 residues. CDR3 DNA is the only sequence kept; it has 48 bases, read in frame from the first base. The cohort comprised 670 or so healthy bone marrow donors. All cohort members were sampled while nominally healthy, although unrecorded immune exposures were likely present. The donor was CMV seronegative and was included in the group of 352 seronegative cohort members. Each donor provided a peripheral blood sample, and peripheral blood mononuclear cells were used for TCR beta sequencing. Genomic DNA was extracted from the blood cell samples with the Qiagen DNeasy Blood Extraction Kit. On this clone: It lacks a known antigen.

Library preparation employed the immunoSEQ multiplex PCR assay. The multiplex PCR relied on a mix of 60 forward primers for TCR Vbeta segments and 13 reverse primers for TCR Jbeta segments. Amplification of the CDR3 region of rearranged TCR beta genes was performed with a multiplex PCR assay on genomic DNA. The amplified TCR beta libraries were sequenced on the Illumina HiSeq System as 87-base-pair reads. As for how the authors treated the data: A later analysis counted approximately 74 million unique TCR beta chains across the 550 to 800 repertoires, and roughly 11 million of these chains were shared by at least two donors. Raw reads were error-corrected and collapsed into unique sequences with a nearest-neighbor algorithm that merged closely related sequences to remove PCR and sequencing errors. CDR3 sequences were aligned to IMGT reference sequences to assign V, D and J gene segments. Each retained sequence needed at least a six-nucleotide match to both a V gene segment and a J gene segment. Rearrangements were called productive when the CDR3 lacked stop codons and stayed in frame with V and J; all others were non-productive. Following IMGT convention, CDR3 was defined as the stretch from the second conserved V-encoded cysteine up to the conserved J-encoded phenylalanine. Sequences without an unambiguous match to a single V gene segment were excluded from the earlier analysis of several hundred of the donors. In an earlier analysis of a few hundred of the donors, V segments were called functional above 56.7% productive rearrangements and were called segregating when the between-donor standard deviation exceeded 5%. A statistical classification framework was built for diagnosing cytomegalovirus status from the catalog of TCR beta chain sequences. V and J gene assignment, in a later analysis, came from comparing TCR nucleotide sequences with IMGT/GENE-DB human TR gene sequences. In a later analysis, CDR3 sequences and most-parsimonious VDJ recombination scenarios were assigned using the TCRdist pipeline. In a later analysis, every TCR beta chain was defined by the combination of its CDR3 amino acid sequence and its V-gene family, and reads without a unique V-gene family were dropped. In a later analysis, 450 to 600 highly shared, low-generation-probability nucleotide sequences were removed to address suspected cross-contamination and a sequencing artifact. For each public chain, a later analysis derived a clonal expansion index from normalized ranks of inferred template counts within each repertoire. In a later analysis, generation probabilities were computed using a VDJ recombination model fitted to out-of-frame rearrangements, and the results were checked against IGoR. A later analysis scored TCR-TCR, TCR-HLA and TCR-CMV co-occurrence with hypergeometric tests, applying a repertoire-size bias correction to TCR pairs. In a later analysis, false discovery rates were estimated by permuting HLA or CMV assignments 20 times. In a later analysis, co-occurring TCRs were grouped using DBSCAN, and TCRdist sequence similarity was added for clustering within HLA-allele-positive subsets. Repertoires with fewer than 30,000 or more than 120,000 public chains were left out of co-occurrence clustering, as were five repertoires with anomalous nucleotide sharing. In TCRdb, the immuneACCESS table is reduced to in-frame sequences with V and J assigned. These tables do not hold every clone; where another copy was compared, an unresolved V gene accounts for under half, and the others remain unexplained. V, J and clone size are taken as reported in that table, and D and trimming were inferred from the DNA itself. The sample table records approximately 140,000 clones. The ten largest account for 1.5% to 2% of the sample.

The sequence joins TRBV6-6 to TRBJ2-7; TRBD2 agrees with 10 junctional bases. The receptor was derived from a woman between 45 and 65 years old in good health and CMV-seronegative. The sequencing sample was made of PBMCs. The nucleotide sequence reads TGTGCCAGCAGTTCCTCTTTAGCGGGAGGCTCCTACGAGCAGTACTTC. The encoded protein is CASSSSLAGGSYEQYF.